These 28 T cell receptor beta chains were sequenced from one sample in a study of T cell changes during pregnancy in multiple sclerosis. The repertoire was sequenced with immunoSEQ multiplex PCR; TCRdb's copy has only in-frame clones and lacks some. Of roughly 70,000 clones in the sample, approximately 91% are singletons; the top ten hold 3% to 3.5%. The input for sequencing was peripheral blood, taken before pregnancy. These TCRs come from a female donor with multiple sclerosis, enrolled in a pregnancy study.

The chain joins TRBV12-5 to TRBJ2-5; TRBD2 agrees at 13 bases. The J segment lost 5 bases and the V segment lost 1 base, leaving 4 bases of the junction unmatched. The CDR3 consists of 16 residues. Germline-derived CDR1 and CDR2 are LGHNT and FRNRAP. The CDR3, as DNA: TGTGCTAGTGGTTTGGGACTAGCGGGGGGCCGGGAGACCCAGTACTTC. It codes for CASGLGLAGGRETQYF.

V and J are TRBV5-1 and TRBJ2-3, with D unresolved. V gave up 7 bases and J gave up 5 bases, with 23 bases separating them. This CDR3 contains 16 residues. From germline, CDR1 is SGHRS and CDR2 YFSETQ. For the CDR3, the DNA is TGCGCCAGCGGAGACTTAACCCCTCCTCAGCGAGATACGCAGTATTTT. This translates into CASGDLTPPQRDTQYF.

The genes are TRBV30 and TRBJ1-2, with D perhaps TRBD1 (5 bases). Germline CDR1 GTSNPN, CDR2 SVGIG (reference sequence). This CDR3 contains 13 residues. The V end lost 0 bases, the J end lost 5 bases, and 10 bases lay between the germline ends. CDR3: CAWSVSGGYGYTF. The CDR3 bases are TGTGCCTGGAGTGTATCGGGGGGATATGGCTACACCTTC.

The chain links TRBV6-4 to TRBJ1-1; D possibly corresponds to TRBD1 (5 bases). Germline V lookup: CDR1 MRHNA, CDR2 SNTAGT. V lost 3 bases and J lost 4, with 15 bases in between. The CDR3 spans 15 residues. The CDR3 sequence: CASSDVWGSGTEAFF. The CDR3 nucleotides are TGTGCCAGCAGTGATGTGTGGGGCTCAGGCACTGAAGCTTTCTTT.

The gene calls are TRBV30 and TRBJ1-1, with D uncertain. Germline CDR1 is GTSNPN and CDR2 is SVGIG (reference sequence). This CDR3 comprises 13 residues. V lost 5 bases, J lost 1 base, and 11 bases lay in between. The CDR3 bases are TGTGCCTGGGGCGGTGCGGGGAACACTGAAGCTTTCTTT. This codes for CAWGGAGNTEAFF.

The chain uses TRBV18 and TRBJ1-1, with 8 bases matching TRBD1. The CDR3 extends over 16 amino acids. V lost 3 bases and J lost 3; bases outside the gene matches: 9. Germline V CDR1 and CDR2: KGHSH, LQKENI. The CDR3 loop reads CASSPRTGSKDTEAFF. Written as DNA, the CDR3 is TGTGCCAGCTCACCTCGGACAGGGTCGAAGGACACTGAAGCTTTCTTT.

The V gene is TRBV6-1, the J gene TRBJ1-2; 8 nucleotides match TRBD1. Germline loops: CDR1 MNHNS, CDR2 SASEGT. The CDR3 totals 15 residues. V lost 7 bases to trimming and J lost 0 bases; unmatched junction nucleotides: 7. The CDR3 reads CASTGQAFTNYGYTF. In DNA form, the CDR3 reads TGTGCCAGCACGGGACAGGCCTTTACTAACTATGGCTACACCTTC.

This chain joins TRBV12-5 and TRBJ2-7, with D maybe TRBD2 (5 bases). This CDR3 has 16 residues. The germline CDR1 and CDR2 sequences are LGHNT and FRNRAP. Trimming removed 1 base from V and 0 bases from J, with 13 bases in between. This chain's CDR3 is CASGLARPRVSYEQYF. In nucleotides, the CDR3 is TGTGCTAGTGGTTTGGCAAGGCCGCGGGTCTCCTACGAGCAGTACTTC. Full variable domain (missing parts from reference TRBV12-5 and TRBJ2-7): DARVTQTPRHKVTEMGQEVTMRCQPILGHNTVFWYRQTMMQGLELLAYFRNRAPLDDSGMPKDRFSAEMPDATLATLKIQPSEPRDSAVYFCASGLARPRVSYEQYFGPGTRLTVT.

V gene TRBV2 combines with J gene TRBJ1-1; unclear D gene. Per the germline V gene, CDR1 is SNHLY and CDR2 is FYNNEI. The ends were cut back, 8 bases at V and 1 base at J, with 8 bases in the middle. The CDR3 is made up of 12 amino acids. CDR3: CASGRENTEAFF. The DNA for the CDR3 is TGTGCCAGCGGACGGGAGAACACTGAAGCTTTCTTT.

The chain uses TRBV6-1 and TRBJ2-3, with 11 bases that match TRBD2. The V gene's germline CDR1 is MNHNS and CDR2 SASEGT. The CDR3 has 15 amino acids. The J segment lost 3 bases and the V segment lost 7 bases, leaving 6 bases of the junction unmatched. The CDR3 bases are TGTGCCAGCAACGGAGGGACTAGCGGTACAGATACGCAGTATTTT. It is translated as CASNGGTSGTDTQYF.

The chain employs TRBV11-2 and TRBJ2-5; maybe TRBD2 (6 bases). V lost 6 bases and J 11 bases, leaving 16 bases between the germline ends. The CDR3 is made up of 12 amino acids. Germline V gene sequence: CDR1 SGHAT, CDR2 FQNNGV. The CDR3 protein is CASSFSRGSQYF. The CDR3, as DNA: TGTGCCAGCAGTTTTTCCCGGGGGAGTCAGTACTTC. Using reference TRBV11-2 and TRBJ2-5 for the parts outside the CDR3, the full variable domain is EAGVAQSPRYKIIEKRQSVAFWCNPISGHATLYWYQQILGQGPKLLIQFQNNGVVDDSQLPKDRFSAERLKGVDSTLKIQPAKLEDSAVYLCASSFSRGSQYFGPGTRLLVL.

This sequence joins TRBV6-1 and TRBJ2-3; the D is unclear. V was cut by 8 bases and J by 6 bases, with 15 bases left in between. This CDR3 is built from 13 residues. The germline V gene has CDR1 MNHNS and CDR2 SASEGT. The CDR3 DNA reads TGTGCCAGCGGTCCCAATCCCAGGGATACGCAGTATTTT. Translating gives CASGPNPRDTQYF.

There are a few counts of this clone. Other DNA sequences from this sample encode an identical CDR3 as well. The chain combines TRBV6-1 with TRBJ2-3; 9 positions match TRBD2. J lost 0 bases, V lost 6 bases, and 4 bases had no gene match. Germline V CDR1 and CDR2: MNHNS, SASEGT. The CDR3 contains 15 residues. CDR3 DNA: TGTGCCAGCAGGGGACTAGCTGCTAGCACAGATACGCAGTATTTT. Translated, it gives CASRGLAASTDTQYF.

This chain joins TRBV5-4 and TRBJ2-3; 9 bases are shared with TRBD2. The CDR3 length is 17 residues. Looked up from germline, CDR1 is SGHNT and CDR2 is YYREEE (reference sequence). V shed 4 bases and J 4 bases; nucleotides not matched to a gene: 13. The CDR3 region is CASSQRAGGWHADTQYF. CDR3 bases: TGTGCCAGCAGCCAAAGAGCGGGAGGCTGGCACGCAGATACGCAGTATTTT.

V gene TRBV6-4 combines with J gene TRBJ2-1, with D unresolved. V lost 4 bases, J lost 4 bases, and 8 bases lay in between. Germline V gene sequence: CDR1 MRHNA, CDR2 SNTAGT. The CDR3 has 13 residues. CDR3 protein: CASSVELYNEQFF. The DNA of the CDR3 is TGTGCCAGCAGTGTAGAACTTTACAATGAGCAGTTCTTC.

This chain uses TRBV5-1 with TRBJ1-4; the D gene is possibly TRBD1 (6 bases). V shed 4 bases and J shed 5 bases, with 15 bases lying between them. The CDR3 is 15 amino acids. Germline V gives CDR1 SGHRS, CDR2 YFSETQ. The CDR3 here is CASSPGVRGNEKLFF. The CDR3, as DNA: TGCGCCAGCAGCCCAGGGGTGCGAGGGAATGAAAAACTGTTTTTT.

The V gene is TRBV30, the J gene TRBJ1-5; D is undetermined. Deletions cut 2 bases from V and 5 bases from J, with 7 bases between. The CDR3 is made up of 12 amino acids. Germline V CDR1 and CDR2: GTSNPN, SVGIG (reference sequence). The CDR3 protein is CAWSRRDQPQHF. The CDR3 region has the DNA TGTGCCTGGAGTAGGCGGGATCAGCCCCAGCATTTT.

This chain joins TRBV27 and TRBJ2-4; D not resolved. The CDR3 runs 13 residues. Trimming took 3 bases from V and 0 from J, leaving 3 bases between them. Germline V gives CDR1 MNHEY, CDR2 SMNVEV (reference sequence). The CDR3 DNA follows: TGTGCCAGCAGTTTTCAAGCCAAAAACATTCAGTACTTC. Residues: CASSFQAKNIQYF.

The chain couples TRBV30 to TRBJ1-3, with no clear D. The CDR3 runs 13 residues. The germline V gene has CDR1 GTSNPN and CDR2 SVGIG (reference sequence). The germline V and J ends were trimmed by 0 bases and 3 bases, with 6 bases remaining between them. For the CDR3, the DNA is TGTGCCTGGAGTGTATATCTTGGAAACACCATATATTTT. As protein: CAWSVYLGNTIYF.

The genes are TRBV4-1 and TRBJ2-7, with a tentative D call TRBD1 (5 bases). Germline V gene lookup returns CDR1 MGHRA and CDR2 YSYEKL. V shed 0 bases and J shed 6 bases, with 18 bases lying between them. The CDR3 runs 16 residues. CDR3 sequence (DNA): TGCGCCAGCAGCCAAGATTTGTTAGGGGCCCTCCCCGAGCAGTACTTC. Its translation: CASSQDLLGALPEQYF.

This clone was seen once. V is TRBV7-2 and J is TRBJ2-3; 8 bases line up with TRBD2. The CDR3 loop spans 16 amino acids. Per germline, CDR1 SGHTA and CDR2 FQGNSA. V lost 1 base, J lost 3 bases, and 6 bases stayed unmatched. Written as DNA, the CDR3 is TGTGCCAGCAGCTTAGTCGGGAGGGTCGGGACAGATACGCAGTATTTT. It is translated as CASSLVGRVGTDTQYF.

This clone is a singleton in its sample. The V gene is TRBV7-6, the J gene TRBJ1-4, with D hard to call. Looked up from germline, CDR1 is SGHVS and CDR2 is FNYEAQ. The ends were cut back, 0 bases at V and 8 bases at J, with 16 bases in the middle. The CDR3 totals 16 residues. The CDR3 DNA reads TGTGCCAGCAGCTTAGCGACGATTCCTAGCTGGGAAAAACTGTTTTTT. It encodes CASSLATIPSWEKLFF. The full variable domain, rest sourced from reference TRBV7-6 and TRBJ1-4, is GAGVSQSPRYKVTKRGQDVALRCDPISGHVSLYWYRQALGQGPEFLTYFNYEAQQDKSGLPNDRFSAERPEGSISTLTIQRTEQRDSAMYRCASSLATIPSWEKLFFGSGTQLSVL.

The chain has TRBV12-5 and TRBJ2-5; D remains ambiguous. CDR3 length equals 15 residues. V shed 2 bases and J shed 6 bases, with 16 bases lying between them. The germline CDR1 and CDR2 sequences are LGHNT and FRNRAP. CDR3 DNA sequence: TGTGCTAGTGGTTTGCCACCGGGTTCTGAGCAGACCCAGTACTTC. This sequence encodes CASGLPPGSEQTQYF.

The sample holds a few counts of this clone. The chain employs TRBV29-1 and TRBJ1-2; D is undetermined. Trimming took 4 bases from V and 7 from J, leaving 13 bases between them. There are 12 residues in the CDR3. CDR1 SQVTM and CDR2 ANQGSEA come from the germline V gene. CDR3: CSVATLRGGYTF. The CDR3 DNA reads TGCAGCGTTGCTACTTTACGCGGTGGCTACACCTTC.

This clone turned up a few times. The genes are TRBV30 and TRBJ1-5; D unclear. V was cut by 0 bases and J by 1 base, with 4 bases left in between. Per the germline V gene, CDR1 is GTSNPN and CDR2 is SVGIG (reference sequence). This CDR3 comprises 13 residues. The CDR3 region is CAWSVQSNQPQHF. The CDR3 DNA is TGTGCCTGGAGTGTGCAGAGCAATCAGCCCCAGCATTTT.

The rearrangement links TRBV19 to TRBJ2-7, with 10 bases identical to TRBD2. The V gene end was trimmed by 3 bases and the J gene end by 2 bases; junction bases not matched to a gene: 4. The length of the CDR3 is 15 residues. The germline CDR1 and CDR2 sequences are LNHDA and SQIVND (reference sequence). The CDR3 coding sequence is TGTGCCAGTAGTATGATGCTAGCGGGAGCCTACGAGCAGTACTTC. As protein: CASSMMLAGAYEQYF. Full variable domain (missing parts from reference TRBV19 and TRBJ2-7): DGGITQSPKYLFRKEGQNVTLSCEQNLNHDAMYWYRQDPGQGLRLIYYSQIVNDFQKGDIAEGYSVSREKKESFPLTVTSAQKNPTAFYLCASSMMLAGAYEQYFGPGTRLTVT.

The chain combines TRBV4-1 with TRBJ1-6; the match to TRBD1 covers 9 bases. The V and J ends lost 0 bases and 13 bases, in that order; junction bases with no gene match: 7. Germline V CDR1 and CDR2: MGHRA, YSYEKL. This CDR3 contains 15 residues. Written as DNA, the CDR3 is TGCGCCAGCAGCCAAGAGAGGACAGGGGATCGCCCCCTCCACTTT. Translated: CASSQERTGDRPLHF.

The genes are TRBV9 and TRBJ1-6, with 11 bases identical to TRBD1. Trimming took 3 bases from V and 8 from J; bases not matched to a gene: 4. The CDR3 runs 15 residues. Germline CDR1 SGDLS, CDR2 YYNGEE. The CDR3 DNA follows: TGTGCCAGCAGCGAGAGGACAGGGGGCGATTCACCCCTCCACTTT. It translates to CASSERTGGDSPLHF.